This T cell receptor beta chain was observed in a study of CD8 T cells in Susac syndrome. Study background: Each patient with Susac syndrome, at the time of blood draw, was therapy-naive, on corticosteroids, or on intravenous immunoglobulin alone.

Germline V gives CDR1 LNHDA, CDR2 SQIVND (reference sequence). Trimming shortened V by 0 bases and J by 7 bases, and 10 bases separated the two germline ends. This CDR3 contains 14 residues. Recently defined diagnostic criteria for definite or probable disease were fulfilled by Susac syndrome patients. A quantity of about 0.5 to 1 ug RNA underwent reverse transcription using random hexamers. Across 54 Vbeta and 13 Jbeta, immunoSEQ multiplex PCR amplified TCR beta CDR3. TCRdb reanalysed the immunoSEQ multiplex PCR reads using MiXCR and keeps one entry per CDR3 protein. The sample lists under 200,000 distinct CDR3 sequences; around nine tenths were seen once.

The J gene is TRBJ1-5, the V gene TRBV19; D remains ambiguous. The source of this sequence is a human donor with Susac syndrome. Material: CD4+ T cells from PBMCs. The CDR3 region is CASSIDRPGQPQHF. Written as DNA, the CDR3 is TGTGCCAGTAGTATAGATCGTCCGGGACAGCCCCAGCATTTT.